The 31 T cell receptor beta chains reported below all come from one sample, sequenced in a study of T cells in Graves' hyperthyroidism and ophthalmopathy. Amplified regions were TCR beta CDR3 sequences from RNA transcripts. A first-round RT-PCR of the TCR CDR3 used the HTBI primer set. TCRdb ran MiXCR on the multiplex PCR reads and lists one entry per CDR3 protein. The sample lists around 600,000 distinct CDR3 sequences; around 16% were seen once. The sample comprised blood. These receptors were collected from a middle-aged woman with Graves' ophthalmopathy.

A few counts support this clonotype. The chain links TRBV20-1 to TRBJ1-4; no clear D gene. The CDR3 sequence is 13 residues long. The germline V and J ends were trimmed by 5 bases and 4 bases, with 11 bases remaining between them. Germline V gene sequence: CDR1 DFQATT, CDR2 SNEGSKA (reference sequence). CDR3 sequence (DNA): TGCAGTGCTGGCGGCACCATTAATGAAAAACTGTTTTTT. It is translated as CSAGGTINEKLFF.

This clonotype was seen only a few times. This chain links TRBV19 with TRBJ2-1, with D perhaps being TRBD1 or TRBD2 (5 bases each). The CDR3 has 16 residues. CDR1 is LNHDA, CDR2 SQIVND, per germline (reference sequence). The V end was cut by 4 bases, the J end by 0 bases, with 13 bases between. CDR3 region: CASSTTGTSSYNEQFF. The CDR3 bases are TGTGCCAGTAGTACCACCGGGACCAGCTCCTACAATGAGCAGTTCTTC.

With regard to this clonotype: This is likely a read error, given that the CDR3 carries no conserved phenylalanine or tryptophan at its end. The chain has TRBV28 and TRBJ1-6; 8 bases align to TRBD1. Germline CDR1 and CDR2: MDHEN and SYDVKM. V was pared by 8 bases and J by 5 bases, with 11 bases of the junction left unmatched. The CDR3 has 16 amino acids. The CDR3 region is CASSPGTGVDNSPLHS. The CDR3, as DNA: TGTGCCAGCTCACCAGGGACAGGAGTGGATAATTCACCCCTCCACTCT.

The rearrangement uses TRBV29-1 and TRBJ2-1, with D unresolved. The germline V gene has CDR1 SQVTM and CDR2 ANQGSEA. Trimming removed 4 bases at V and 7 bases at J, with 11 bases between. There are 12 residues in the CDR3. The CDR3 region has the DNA TGCAGCGTTGTAGGAGCTCGGAATGAGCAGTTCTTC. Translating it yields CSVVGARNEQFF.

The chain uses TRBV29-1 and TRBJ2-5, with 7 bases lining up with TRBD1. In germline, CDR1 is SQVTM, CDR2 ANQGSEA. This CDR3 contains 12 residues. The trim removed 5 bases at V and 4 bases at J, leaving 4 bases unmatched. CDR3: CSVPRQGETQYF. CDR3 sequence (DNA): TGCAGCGTTCCGCGACAGGGAGAGACCCAGTACTTC.

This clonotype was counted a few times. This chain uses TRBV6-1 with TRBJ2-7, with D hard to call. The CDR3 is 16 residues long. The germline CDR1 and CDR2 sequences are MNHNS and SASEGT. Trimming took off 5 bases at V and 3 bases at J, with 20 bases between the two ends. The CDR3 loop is CASSFRDQPPVYEQYF. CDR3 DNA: TGTGCCAGCAGTTTCCGTGACCAGCCTCCCGTCTACGAGCAGTACTTC.

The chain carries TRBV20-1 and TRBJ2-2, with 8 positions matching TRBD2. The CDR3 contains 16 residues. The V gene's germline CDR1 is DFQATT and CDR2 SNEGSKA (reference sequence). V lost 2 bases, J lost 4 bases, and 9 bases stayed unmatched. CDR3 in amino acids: CSARRTPGGGTGELFF. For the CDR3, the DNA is TGCAGTGCTAGAAGAACGCCGGGGGGGGGCACCGGGGAGCTGTTTTTT.

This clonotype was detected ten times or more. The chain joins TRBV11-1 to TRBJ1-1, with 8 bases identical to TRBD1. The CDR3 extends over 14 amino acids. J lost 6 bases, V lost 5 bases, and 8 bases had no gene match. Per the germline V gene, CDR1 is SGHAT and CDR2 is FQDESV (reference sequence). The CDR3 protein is CASSPDRAVAEAFF. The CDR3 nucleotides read TGTGCCAGCAGCCCGGACAGGGCGGTCGCTGAAGCTTTCTTT.

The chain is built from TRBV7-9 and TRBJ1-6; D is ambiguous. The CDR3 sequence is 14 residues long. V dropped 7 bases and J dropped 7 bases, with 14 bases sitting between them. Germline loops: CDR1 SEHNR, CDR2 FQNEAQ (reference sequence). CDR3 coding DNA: TGTGCCAGCACCCTTGACACGAGAAATTCACCCCTCCACTTT. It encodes CASTLDTRNSPLHF.

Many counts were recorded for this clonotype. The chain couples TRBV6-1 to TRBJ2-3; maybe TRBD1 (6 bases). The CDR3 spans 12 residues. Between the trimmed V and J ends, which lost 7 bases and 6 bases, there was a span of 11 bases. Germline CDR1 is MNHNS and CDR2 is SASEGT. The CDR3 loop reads CASTRRGDTQYF. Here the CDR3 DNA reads TGTGCCAGCACGCGAAGGGGGGATACGCAGTATTTT.

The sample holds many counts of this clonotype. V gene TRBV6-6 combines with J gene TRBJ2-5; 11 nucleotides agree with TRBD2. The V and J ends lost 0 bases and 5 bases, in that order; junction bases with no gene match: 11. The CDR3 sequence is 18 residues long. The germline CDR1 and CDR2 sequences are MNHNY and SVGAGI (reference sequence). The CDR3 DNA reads TGTGCCAGCAGTTACTCGATTAGCGGGGGGGCCGCGGGTGAGACCCAGTACTTC. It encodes CASSYSISGGAAGETQYF.

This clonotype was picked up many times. Written as DNA, the CDR3 is TGTGCCAGCAGGGACCGGGACAGGGACATTCAGTACTTC. Protein product: CASRDRDRDIQYF. The chain couples TRBV12-3 or TRBV12-4 to TRBJ2-4; 9 bases line up with TRBD1. With 6 bases clipped from V and 8 bases from J, the junction kept 5 bases outside the gene matches. CDR3 length: 13 residues.

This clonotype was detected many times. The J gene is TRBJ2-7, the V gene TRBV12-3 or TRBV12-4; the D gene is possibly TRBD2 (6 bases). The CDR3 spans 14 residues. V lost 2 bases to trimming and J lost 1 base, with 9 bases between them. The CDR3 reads CASSLIGTSYEQYF. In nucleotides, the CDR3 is TGTGCCAGCAGTTTAATTGGGACTTCCTACGAGCAGTACTTC.

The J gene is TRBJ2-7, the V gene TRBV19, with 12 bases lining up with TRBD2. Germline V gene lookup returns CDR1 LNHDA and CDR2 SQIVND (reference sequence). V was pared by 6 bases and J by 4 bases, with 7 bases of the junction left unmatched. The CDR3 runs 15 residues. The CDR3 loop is CASRATSGREYEQYF. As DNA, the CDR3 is TGTGCCAGTAGGGCGACTAGCGGGAGAGAATACGAGCAGTACTTC.

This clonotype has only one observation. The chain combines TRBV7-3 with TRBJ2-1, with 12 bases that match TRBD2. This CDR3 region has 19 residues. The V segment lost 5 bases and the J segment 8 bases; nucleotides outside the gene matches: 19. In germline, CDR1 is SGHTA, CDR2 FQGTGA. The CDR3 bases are TGTGCCAGCAGCCTAGCGCTGACCTCTCTAGCGGGGGGGGCCGATGAGCAGTTCTTC. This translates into CASSLALTSLAGGADEQFF.

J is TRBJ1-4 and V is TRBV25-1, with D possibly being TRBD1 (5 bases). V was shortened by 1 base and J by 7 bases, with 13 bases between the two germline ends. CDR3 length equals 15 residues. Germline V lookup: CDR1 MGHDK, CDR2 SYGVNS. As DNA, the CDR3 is TGTGCCAGCAGTGAATGGGACCTCAGAGGTGAAAAACTGTTTTTT. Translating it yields CASSEWDLRGEKLFF.

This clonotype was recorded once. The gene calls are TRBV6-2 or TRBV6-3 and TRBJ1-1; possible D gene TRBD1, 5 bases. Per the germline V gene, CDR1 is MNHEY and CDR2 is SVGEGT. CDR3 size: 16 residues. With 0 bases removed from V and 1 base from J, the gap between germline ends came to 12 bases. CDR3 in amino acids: CASSYSLARENTEAFF. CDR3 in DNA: TGTGCCAGCAGTTACTCTCTCGCCAGGGAGAACACTGAAGCTTTCTTT.

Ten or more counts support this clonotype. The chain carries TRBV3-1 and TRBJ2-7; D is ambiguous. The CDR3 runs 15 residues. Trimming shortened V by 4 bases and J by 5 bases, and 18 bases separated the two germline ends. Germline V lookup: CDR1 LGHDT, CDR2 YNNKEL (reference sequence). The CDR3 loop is CASSLLGPAPNEQYF. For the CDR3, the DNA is TGTGCCAGCAGCCTCCTAGGACCAGCTCCTAACGAGCAGTACTTC.

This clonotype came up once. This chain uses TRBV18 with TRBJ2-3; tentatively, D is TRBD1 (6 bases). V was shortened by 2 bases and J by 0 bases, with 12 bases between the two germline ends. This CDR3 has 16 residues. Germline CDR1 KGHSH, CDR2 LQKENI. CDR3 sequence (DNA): TGTGCCAGCTCACCAATGGACAGCTCTAGCACAGATACGCAGTATTTT. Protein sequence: CASSPMDSSSTDTQYF.

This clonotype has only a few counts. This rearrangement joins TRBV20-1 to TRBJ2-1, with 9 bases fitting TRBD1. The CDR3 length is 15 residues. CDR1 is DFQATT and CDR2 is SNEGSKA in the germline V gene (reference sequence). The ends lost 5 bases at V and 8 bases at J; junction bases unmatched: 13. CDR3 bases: TGCAGTGCTCGCGAAACGGGACAGGGCCCCCATGAGCAGTTCTTC. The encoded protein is CSARETGQGPHEQFF.

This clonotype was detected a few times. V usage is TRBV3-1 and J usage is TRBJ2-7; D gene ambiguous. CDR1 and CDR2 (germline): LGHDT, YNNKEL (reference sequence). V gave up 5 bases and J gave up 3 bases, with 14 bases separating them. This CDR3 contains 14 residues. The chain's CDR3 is CASSVNGLVYEQYF. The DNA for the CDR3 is TGTGCCAGCAGCGTAAACGGGCTGGTCTACGAGCAGTACTTC.

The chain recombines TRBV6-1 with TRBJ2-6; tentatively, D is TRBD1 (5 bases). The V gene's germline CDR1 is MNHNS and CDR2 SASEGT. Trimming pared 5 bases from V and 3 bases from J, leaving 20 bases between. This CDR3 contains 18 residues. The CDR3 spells CASSQQQEPLGGANVLTF. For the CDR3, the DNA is TGTGCCAGCAGTCAGCAACAGGAACCCCTCGGTGGGGCCAACGTCCTGACTTTC.

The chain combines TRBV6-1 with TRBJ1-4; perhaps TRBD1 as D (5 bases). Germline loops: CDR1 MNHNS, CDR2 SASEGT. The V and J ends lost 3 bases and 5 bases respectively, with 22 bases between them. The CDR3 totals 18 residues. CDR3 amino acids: CASSDETVNQASNEKLFF. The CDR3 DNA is TGTGCCAGCAGTGACGAGACAGTCAACCAAGCATCGAATGAAAAACTGTTTTTT.

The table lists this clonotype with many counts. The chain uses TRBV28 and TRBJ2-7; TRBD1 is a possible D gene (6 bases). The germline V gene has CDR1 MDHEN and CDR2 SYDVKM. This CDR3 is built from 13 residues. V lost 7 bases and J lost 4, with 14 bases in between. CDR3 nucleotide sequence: TGTGCCAGCACGCCGGGACATCTGTACGAGCAGTACTTC. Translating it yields CASTPGHLYEQYF.

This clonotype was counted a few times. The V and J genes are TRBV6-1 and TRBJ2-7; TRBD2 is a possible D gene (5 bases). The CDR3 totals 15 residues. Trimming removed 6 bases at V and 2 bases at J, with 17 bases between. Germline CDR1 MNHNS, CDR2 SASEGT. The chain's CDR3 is CASSREGSSTYEQYF. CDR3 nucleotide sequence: TGTGCCAGCAGCCGAGAGGGAAGTAGTACCTACGAGCAGTACTTC.

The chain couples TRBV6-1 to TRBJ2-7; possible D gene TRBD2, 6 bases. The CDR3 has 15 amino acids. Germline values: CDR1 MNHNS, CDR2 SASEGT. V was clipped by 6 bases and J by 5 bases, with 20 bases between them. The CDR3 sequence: CASREGPGEEDEQYF. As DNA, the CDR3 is TGTGCCAGCAGGGAGGGACCGGGGGAGGAGGACGAGCAGTACTTC.

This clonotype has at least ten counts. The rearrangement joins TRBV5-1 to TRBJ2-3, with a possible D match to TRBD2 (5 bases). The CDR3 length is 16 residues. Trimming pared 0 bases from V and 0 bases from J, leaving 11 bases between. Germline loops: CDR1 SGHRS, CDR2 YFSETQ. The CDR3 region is CASSLAGVSSTDTQYF. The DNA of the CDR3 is TGCGCCAGCAGCTTGGCCGGGGTTAGTAGCACAGATACGCAGTATTTT.

The CDR3 sequence: CASSPPSGRLHEQFF. The CDR3 coding sequence is TGTGCCAGCTCACCACCCAGCGGGAGGCTCCATGAGCAGTTCTTC. The chain has TRBV18 and TRBJ2-1, with 9 bases that match TRBD2. The CDR3 spans 15 residues. Germline loops: CDR1 KGHSH, CDR2 LQKENI. Trimming removed 0 bases from V and 8 bases from J; junction bases left unmatched: 5.

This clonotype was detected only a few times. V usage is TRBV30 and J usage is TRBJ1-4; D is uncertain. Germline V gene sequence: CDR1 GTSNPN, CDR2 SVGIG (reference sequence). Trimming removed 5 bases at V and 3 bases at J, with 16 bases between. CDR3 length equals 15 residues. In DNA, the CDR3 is TGTGCCTGGCTCGACGGGAGGTTAGCTAATGAAAAACTGTTTTTT. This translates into CAWLDGRLANEKLFF.

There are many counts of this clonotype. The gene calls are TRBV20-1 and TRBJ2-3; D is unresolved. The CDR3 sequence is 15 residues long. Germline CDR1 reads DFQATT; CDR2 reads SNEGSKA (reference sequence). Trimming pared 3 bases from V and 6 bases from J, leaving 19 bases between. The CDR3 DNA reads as TGCAGTGCTAGGCTCTGGGGAAGGTCCGCGGATACGCAGTATTTT. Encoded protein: CSARLWGRSADTQYF.

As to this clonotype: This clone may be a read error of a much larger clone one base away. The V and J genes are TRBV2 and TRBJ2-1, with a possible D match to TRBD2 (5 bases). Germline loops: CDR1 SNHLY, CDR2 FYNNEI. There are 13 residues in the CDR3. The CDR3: CASGEGPRDEQFF. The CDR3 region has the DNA TGTGCCAGCGGTGAAGGTCCGAGGGATGAGCAGTTCTTC.